What follows are 18 T cell receptor beta chains derived from one specimen sequenced in a study of monozygotic twins with inflammatory bowel disease (dated by TCRdb to between 2017 and 2020). Library preparation used 5' RACE. TCRdb shows the sequencer as Illumina HiSeq 2500. TCRdb reprocessed the reads, so every CDR3 protein sequence counts as one entry and DNA is not shown. Per the sample table, the count is 150,000 to 200,000 distinct CDR3 sequences. 6% to 9.5% of the sample rests with the top ten. Sequenced sample: blood. These TCRs come from a human donor with ulcerative colitis or Crohn's disease, or a healthy co-twin of an affected twin (not recorded which).

This chain uses TRBV19 with TRBJ1-2; the TRBD1 assignment by TCRdb is unverifiable without DNA. Looked up from germline, CDR1 is LNHDA and CDR2 is SQIVND (reference sequence). CDR3 length equals 15 residues. The CDR3 spells CASQGESGRRYGYTF.

This chain joins TRBV10-3 and TRBJ2-7. Germline CDR1 is ENHRY and CDR2 is SYGVKD. CDR3 size: 14 residues. CDR3 protein: CAISDPTETYEQYF.

This chain joins TRBV12-3 or TRBV12-4 and TRBJ1-5. The CDR3 is made up of 12 amino acids. This chain's CDR3 is CASMQGNQPQHF.

This chain links TRBV5-1 with TRBJ2-3; checking the TCRdb D call of TRBD1 is not possible without DNA. From germline, CDR1 is SGHRS and CDR2 YFSETQ. This CDR3 region has 15 residues. The CDR3 sequence is CASSLDTRGSDTQYF.

The V call is TRBV5-6, the J call TRBJ1-1. Germline V gene sequence: CDR1 SGHDT, CDR2 YYEEEE. This CDR3 has 15 amino acids. CDR3 region: CASSLAWGTNTEAFF.

V and J are TRBV7-9 and TRBJ2-3. Germline V gene lookup returns CDR1 SEHNR and CDR2 FQNEAQ (reference sequence). This CDR3 has 12 amino acids. CDR3 protein: CASSGVTDTQYF. The whole variable domain, filled in from reference TRBV7-9 and TRBJ2-3, reads DTGVSQNPRHKITKRGQNVTFRCDPISEHNRLYWYRQTLGQGPEFLTYFQNEAQLEKSRLLSDRFSAERPKGSFSTLEIQRTEQGDSAMYLCASSGVTDTQYFGPGTRLTVL.

The chain employs TRBV7-8 and TRBJ1-1; TCRdb proposes TRBD1, but this gene call is untestable without DNA. Germline V gene sequence: CDR1 SGHVS, CDR2 FQNEAQ. This CDR3 region has 16 residues. CDR3 sequence reads: CASSLVGALPGQEAFF. The variable domain in full, completed from reference TRBV7-8 and TRBJ1-1, reads GAGVSQSPRYKVAKRGQDVALRCDPISGHVSLFWYQQALGQGPEFLTYFQNEAQLDKSGLPSDRFFAERPEGSVSTLKIQRTQQEDSAVYLCASSLVGALPGQEAFFGQGTRLTVV.

The V gene is TRBV20-1, the J gene TRBJ2-6; TCRdb picks TRBD1, but there is no DNA to check that call. From germline, CDR1 is DFQATT and CDR2 SNEGSKA (reference sequence). This CDR3 comprises 15 residues. CDR3 loop: CSARGPFSGANVLTF.

The chain is built from TRBV7-2 and TRBJ1-2; with no DNA, the TCRdb D assignment of TRBD1 cannot be verified. This CDR3 contains 14 residues. The germline gives CDR1 SGHTA, CDR2 FQGNSA. The CDR3 is CASSQGQAIYGYTF.

The CDR3 sequence: CASSPRSNQPQHF. This chain links TRBV12-3 or TRBV12-4 with TRBJ1-5. This CDR3 has 13 residues.

J is TRBJ1-1 and V is TRBV7-2; the D gene TCRdb calls, TRBD1, cannot be checked with no DNA. From germline, CDR1 is SGHTA and CDR2 FQGNSA. The CDR3 runs to 15 residues. CDR3 sequence reads: CASSFRQGGNTEAFF.

The chain is built from TRBV20-1 and TRBJ1-5; there is no DNA to check the TCRdb D call of TRBD1. This CDR3 region has 16 residues. The germline CDR1 and CDR2 sequences are DFQATT and SNEGSKA (reference sequence). CDR3 protein: CSAHRDTGISNQPQHF.

J is TRBJ1-1 and V is TRBV27; TCRdb's D gene call, TRBD1, goes unchecked for lack of DNA. CDR3 length equals 16 residues. Germline V gene lookup returns CDR1 MNHEY and CDR2 SMNVEV (reference sequence). CDR3 loop: CASSFRTWGVYTEAFF.

The chain recombines TRBV10-3 with TRBJ2-1; there is no DNA to check the TCRdb D call of TRBD2. The CDR3 has 19 residues. Germline V gene lookup returns CDR1 ENHRY and CDR2 SYGVKD. The CDR3 reads CAISEPGLATQSSYNEQFF.

The J gene is TRBJ2-2, the V gene TRBV6-2 or TRBV6-3; TCRdb indicates TRBD2, and absent DNA this call remains unverified. From germline, CDR1 is MNHEY and CDR2 SVGEGT. This CDR3 has 16 residues. This chain's CDR3 is CASSYGLARNTGELFF.

The V gene is TRBV25-1, the J gene TRBJ1-1; without DNA, the TCRdb call of TRBD1 cannot be checked. The CDR3 consists of 14 residues. Germline loops: CDR1 MGHDK, CDR2 SYGVNS. The CDR3 loop reads CASSEGWGFTEAFF.

V is TRBV27 and J is TRBJ2-5; TCRdb returns TRBD1, unconfirmable since there is no DNA. The germline V gene encodes CDR1 MNHEY and CDR2 SMNVEV (reference sequence). The CDR3 is 13 residues long. CDR3 sequence: CASNNAGGETQYF.

CDR3 region: CASSLPYPVGDTQYF. The chain employs TRBV5-1 and TRBJ2-3. The CDR3 has 15 residues. CDR1 SGHRS and CDR2 YFSETQ come from the germline V gene. Variable domain in full (rest from reference TRBV5-1 and TRBJ2-3): KAGVTQTPRYLIKTRGQQVTLSCSPISGHRSVSWYQQTPGQGLQFLFEYFSETQRNKGNFPGRFSGRQFSNSRSEMNVSTLELGDSALYLCASSLPYPVGDTQYFGPGTRLTVL.